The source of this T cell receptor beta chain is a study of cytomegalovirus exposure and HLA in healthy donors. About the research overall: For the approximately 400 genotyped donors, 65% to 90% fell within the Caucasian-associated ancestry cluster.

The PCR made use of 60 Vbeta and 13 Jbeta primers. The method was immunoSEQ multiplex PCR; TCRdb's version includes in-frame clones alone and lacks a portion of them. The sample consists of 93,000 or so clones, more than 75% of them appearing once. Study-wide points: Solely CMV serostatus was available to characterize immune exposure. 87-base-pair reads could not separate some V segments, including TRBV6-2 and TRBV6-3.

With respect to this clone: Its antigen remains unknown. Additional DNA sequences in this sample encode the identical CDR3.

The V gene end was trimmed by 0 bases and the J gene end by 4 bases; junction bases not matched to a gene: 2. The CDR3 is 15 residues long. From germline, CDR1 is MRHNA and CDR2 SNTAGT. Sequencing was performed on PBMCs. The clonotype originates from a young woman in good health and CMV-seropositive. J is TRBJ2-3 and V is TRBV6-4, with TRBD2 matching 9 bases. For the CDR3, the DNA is TGTGCCAGCAGTGACTCGGCGGGAGGGCCAGATACGCAGTATTTT. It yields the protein CASSDSAGGPDTQYF.